This T cell receptor (beta chain) was captured in a study of blood T cell repertoires in COVID-19. Looking at the study overall: T cells, B-cell-depleted T cells, or PBMCs supplied cDNA or gDNA.

Profiled with immunoSEQ multiplex PCR; TCRdb holds only in-frame clones, not every one. The repertoire holds 200,000 or so clones, about 88% seen once, with 6.2% in the top ten. Sequencing was done on a sample of peripheral blood. The source of this sequence is a woman in her thirties or forties who had recovered from COVID-19.

CDR3 region: CASSPLTGTGYEQYF. CDR3 nucleotides: TGTGCCAGCTCTCCCCTGACAGGGACGGGATACGAGCAGTACTTC. The V and J genes are TRBV18 and TRBJ2-7, with TRBD1 matching over 7 bases. Per the germline V gene, CDR1 is KGHSH and CDR2 is LQKENI. The CDR3 is made up of 15 amino acids. Trimming took 6 bases from V and 4 from J; bases not matched to a gene: 12.